The rows below give T cell receptor beta chains drawn from one sample of a study of CXCR3-negative and CXCR3-positive naive CD8 T cells. TCRdb re-called the 5' RACE reads and catalogs CDR3 proteins one per entry, DNA excluded. This sample lists around 60,000 distinct CDR3 sequences; its ten largest clones have 0.42%. Sequencing was carried out using naive CXCR3- CD8+ T cells from blood. The receptors shown here come from a human donor in good health. Some clones in this sample may be carry-over from other donors' samples. CDR3s include the opening cysteine and the closing phenylalanine or tryptophan.

V,J,CDR3
TRBV18,TRBJ2-7,CASSPEAEYEQYF
TRBV7-9,TRBJ1-1,CASSEGQGANTEAFF
TRBV29-1,TRBJ2-7,CSVEEAGALSYEQYF
TRBV6-5,TRBJ2-1,CASSYLGGGLTNEQFF
TRBV7-2,TRBJ1-2,CASSSGTLNYGYTF
TRBV4-3,TRBJ1-1,CASSQGFTGVNTEAFF
TRBV28,TRBJ2-7,CASSFDSTRDNSYEQYF
TRBV6-5,TRBJ2-3,CASSQAPDRATDTQYF
TRBV23-1,TRBJ1-4,CASRPHGGTNEKLFF
TRBV4-3,TRBJ1-1,CASSQGSQDPEAFF
TRBV28,TRBJ2-5,CASRQRTFWTQYF
TRBV5-1,TRBJ1-2,CASSLESVNYGYTF
TRBV29-1,TRBJ2-3,CSVDGLAGDTQYF
TRBV29-1,TRBJ2-7,CSVFGGGTYEQYF
TRBV29-1,TRBJ2-7,CSVERQGYEQYF
TRBV7-6,TRBJ2-2,CASSGSGTATPTNTGELFF
TRBV20-1,TRBJ2-2,CSARPRDRPPGELFF
TRBV7-8,TRBJ1-5,CASSLRSWTGGNQPQHF
TRBV19,TRBJ2-1,CASSIETSLSEQFF
TRBV5-1,TRBJ2-7,CASSLTSGIREQYF
TRBV4-3,TRBJ2-2,CASSQILAEKLNTGELFF
TRBV9,TRBJ2-1,CASSGTSAYNEQFF
TRBV7-3,TRBJ2-2,CASSRTGNTGELFF
TRBV20-1,TRBJ2-1,CSARTQGGYYNEQFF
TRBV14,TRBJ1-2,CASSQERSYGYTF
TRBV14,TRBJ2-4,CASSQVEGAAKNIQYF
TRBV28,TRBJ2-7,CASRGDRVLSFAYEQYF
TRBV20-1,TRBJ2-7,CSALRLLFSYEQYF
TRBV7-2,TRBJ2-3,CASSWTPNTDTQYF
TRBV7-3,TRBJ2-1,CASSLSGGYYNEQFF
TRBV7-8,TRBJ1-5,CASSLAMGWSNQPQHF
TRBV6-2/TRBV6-3,TRBJ2-7,CASSVFRTASYEQYF
TRBV5-1,TRBJ2-2,CASSLEREADTGELFF
TRBV12-3/TRBV12-4,TRBJ1-6,CASSANGPLNPSSYNSPLHF
TRBV7-2,TRBJ2-3,CASSTLGTDTQYF
TRBV25-1,TRBJ2-7,CASSAGLAYEQYF
TRBV4-3,TRBJ2-7,CASSQEPGPPYEQYF
TRBV5-6,TRBJ2-3,CASSLASGDTQYF
TRBV12-3/TRBV12-4,TRBJ2-7,CASSFLIPYEQYF
TRBV7-8,TRBJ2-7,CASSLTVPSSYEQYF
TRBV7-6,TRBJ2-1,CASSLDPGQGEGEQFF
TRBV6-2/TRBV6-3,TRBJ1-1,CASSPMGSWMNTEAFF